The rows below give T cell receptor beta chains drawn from one sample of a study of blood T cells in healthy people across ages. One entry per CDR3 protein results from TCRdb running MiXCR on the 5' RACE reads. The sample holds approximately 1.5 million distinct CDR3 sequences, about 31% seen once. Material: blood. These receptors originate from a woman aged 25 to 45 in good health. Both conserved end residues are part of each CDR3. A D gene is named only where the DNA matches it firmly. Size tells how often a clone was seen (once, few, many) or the class of an expanded clone, and some rows leave it out.

J gene	D gene	clone size	V gene	CDR3 protein	CDR3 DNA
TRBJ2-6	.	.	TRBV28	CASSFPPAGANVLTF	TGTGCCAGCAGTTTCCCCCCGGCTGGGGCCAACGTCCTGACTTTC
TRBJ1-5	.	.	TRBV15	CATSREEGLEQPQHF	TGTGCCACCAGCAGAGAGGAGGGATTGGAGCAGCCCCAGCATTTT
TRBJ2-5	.	.	TRBV3-1	CASSQGNGLGATQYF	TGTGCCAGCAGCCAAGGGAACGGACTTGGGGCGACCCAGTACTTC
TRBJ2-6	TRBD1	few	TRBV18	CASSPRTSDRAMAGANVLTF	TGTGCCAGCTCACCCAGAACGTCCGACAGGGCAATGGCTGGGGCCAACGTCCTGACTTTC
TRBJ2-2	.	.	TRBV3-1	CASSPPGITTGELFF	TGTGCCAGCAGCCCCCCCGGGATTACCACCGGGGAGCTGTTTTTT
TRBJ2-5	.	few	TRBV18	CASSPLGPSGRETQYF	TGTGCCAGCTCACCTCTAGGTCCCTCGGGGCGAGAGACCCAGTACTTC
TRBJ2-1	TRBD1	once	TRBV6-5	CASSYSRTGLSNEQFF	TGTGCCAGCAGTTACTCGAGGACAGGGCTTAGCAATGAGCAGTTCTTC
TRBJ1-1	TRBD1	.	TRBV2	CASSDLIQGATEAFF	TGTGCCAGCAGTGATTTAATACAGGGGGCTACTGAAGCTTTCTTT
TRBJ1-1	.	few	TRBV10-3	CATLGTRQTEAFF	TGTGCCACCCTCGGGACAAGGCAGACTGAAGCTTTCTTT
TRBJ2-7	TRBD2	.	TRBV4-1	CASSTRSSGSSYEQYF	TGCGCCAGCAGCACCCGGAGTAGCGGGAGCTCCTACGAGCAGTACTTC
TRBJ2-7	TRBD1	.	TRBV10-3	CAISDDRGNEQYF	TGTGCCATCAGTGACGACAGGGGGAACGAGCAGTACTTC
TRBJ2-2	.	once	TRBV4-1	CASSPELGGRTGELFF	TGCGCCAGCAGCCCCGAGTTGGGGGGCCGGACCGGGGAGCTGTTTTTT
TRBJ1-4	.	few	TRBV28	CASSSTLEEATNEKLFF	TGTGCCAGCAGTTCGACTCTTGAGGAGGCAACTAATGAAAAACTGTTTTTT
TRBJ2-1	TRBD2	many	TRBV29-1	CSVVDPGTSGYNEQFF	TGCAGCGTTGTAGATCCCGGGACTAGCGGTTACAATGAGCAGTTCTTC
TRBJ2-4	.	many	TRBV20-1	CSAYGGLAKNIQYF	TGCAGTGCTTACGGTGGTCTAGCCAAAAACATTCAGTACTTC
TRBJ1-5	TRBD1	.	TRBV20-1	CSASRDRGRQPQHF	TGCAGTGCTAGCCGGGACAGGGGCAGGCAGCCCCAGCATTTT
TRBJ1-1	.	.	TRBV18	CASSPPGRQGMNTEAFF	TGTGCCAGCTCACCACCGGGCAGGCAGGGGATGAACACTGAAGCTTTCTTT
TRBJ1-4	.	few	TRBV28	CASSPPDSPTNEKLFF	TGTGCCAGCAGTCCCCCTGACAGTCCAACTAATGAAAAACTGTTTTTT
TRBJ1-1	.	.	TRBV10-3	CAIRKLGPNTEAFF	TGTGCCATCAGGAAATTGGGACCGAACACTGAAGCTTTCTTT
TRBJ1-1	.	.	TRBV29-1	CSVVGRTGDTEAFF	TGCAGCGTTGTGGGTCGGACTGGGGACACTGAAGCTTTCTTT
TRBJ2-7	TRBD2	.	TRBV20-1	CSAPDPTSGGYEQYF	TGCAGTGCGCCAGACCCCACTAGCGGGGGGTATGAGCAGTACTTC
TRBJ1-1	.	few	TRBV5-6	CASSLASRDTEAFF	TGTGCCAGCAGCTTGGCTTCCAGGGACACTGAAGCTTTCTTT
TRBJ2-7	.	.	TRBV12-3/TRBV12-4	CASSSGTRTFEQYF	TGTGCCAGCAGTTCCGGGACGCGAACCTTCGAGCAGTACTTC
TRBJ2-5	.	few	TRBV6-1	CASRGDVLFQETQYF	TGTGCCAGCAGGGGGGACGTCTTATTCCAAGAGACCCAGTACTTC
TRBJ2-1	.	many	TRBV29-1	CSVGTYGSYNEQFF	TGCAGCGTTGGGACCTACGGCTCCTACAATGAGCAGTTCTTC
TRBJ2-7	TRBD1	.	TRBV15	CATSSGQYGLYEQYF	TGTGCCACCAGCTCGGGACAGTACGGGCTATACGAGCAGTACTTC
TRBJ2-5	TRBD2	few	TRBV11-2	CASSLELAAQETQYF	TGTGCCAGCAGCTTAGAACTAGCGGCACAAGAGACCCAGTACTTC
TRBJ2-2	TRBD1	.	TRBV20-1	CSARDPTGTGNTGELFF	TGCAGTGCTAGAGACCCTACCGGGACAGGGAACACCGGGGAGCTGTTTTTT
TRBJ2-7	.	.	TRBV30	CAWSVGVLGYVSYEQYF	TGTGCCTGGAGTGTAGGAGTACTAGGCTACGTTTCCTACGAGCAGTACTTC
TRBJ2-1	.	.	TRBV12-3/TRBV12-4	CASSGRDKSYNEQFF	TGTGCCAGCAGTGGCCGGGACAAGTCCTACAATGAGCAGTTCTTC
TRBJ2-3	.	.	TRBV7-2	CASSLVAWIKRGHTDTQYF	TGTGCCAGCAGCTTAGTTGCGTGGATCAAAAGGGGACACACAGATACGCAGTATTTT
TRBJ1-5	.	.	TRBV20-1	CSAERVGGQPQHF	TGCAGTGCGGAACGGGTTGGGGGTCAGCCCCAGCATTTT
TRBJ1-1	TRBD1	few	TRBV4-1	CASSQELGGGQINTEAFF	TGCGCCAGCAGCCAAGAACTTGGCGGGGGACAGATAAACACTGAAGCTTTCTTT
TRBJ2-2	TRBD2	.	TRBV6-2/TRBV6-3	CASGLRLAGDTGELFF	TGTGCCAGCGGACTCCGACTAGCGGGAGACACCGGGGAGCTGTTTTTT
TRBJ2-1	.	few	TRBV4-1	CASSQDSKAYNEQFF	TGCGCCAGCAGCCAAGATTCAAAGGCCTACAATGAGCAGTTCTTC
TRBJ2-1	.	.	TRBV7-9	CASGGGESYNEQFF	TGTGCCAGCGGTGGGGGTGAATCCTACAATGAGCAGTTCTTC
TRBJ2-1	.	few	TRBV6-2/TRBV6-3	CASRFYNEQFF	TGTGCCAGCAGATTTTACAATGAGCAGTTCTTC
TRBJ2-3	.	.	TRBV12-3/TRBV12-4	CASSPWGAVSTDTQYF	TGTGCCAGCAGTCCCTGGGGGGCGGTGAGCACAGATACGCAGTATTTT
TRBJ2-1	.	.	TRBV6-1	CASNRLGPYNEQFF	TGTGCCAGCAACCGTCTAGGCCCCTACAATGAGCAGTTCTTC
TRBJ2-5	TRBD2	.	TRBV9	CASSQGLAEAQYF	TGTGCCAGCAGTCAAGGACTAGCGGAGGCCCAGTACTTC
TRBJ1-2	.	.	TRBV19	CASKDGSKNNYGYTF	TGTGCCAGTAAGGACGGATCGAAAAATAACTATGGCTACACCTTC
TRBJ2-1	TRBD2	many	TRBV29-1	CSVGPLAGGIYEQFF	TGCAGCGTTGGTCCCCTGGCGGGGGGTATTTATGAGCAGTTCTTC
TRBJ2-1	.	many	TRBV4-2	CASSQDRGNYNEQFF	TGTGCCAGCAGCCAAGACCGGGGCAACTACAATGAGCAGTTCTTC
TRBJ2-7	.	.	TRBV4-1	CASSQGGQAYEQYF	TGCGCCAGCAGCCAAGGCGGGCAGGCCTACGAGCAGTACTTC
TRBJ2-4	.	.	TRBV20-1	CSASAGTAPRKQYF	TGCAGTGCTAGCGCCGGGACGGCACCCCGTAAGCAGTACTTC
TRBJ2-7	.	few	TRBV20-1	CSAEGPGTPYEQYF	TGCAGTGCTGAAGGTCCCGGGACACCCTACGAGCAGTACTTC
TRBJ2-7	.	few	TRBV4-2	CASSQEGGAEQYF	TGTGCCAGCAGCCAAGAGGGTGGCGCCGAGCAGTACTTC
TRBJ2-7	.	few	TRBV29-1	CSGGGSYEQYF	TGCAGCGGCGGTGGTTCCTACGAGCAGTACTTC
TRBJ1-1	.	.	TRBV6-2/TRBV6-3	CASRATGVNAAFF	TGTGCCAGCAGAGCGACAGGCGTGAATGCAGCTTTCTTT
TRBJ2-7	.	.	TRBV20-1	CSASVPKTTISYEQYF	TGCAGTGCTAGTGTACCTAAGACCACCATCTCCTACGAGCAGTACTTC
TRBJ2-7	.	.	TRBV7-2	CASSLGTGIIYEQYF	TGTGCCAGCAGCTTAGGTACAGGGATCATCTACGAGCAGTACTTC
TRBJ2-3	.	.	TRBV14	CASSQDGGAGTDTQYF	TGTGCCAGCAGCCAAGATGGGGGGGCGGGAACAGATACGCAGTATTTT
TRBJ2-7	.	few	TRBV20-1	CSARLVGGYEQYF	TGCAGTGCTAGACTAGTCGGAGGATACGAGCAGTACTTC
TRBJ1-3	.	.	TRBV20-1	CSAGKGGSGNTIYF	TGCAGTGCTGGCAAAGGGGGTTCTGGAAACACCATATATTTT